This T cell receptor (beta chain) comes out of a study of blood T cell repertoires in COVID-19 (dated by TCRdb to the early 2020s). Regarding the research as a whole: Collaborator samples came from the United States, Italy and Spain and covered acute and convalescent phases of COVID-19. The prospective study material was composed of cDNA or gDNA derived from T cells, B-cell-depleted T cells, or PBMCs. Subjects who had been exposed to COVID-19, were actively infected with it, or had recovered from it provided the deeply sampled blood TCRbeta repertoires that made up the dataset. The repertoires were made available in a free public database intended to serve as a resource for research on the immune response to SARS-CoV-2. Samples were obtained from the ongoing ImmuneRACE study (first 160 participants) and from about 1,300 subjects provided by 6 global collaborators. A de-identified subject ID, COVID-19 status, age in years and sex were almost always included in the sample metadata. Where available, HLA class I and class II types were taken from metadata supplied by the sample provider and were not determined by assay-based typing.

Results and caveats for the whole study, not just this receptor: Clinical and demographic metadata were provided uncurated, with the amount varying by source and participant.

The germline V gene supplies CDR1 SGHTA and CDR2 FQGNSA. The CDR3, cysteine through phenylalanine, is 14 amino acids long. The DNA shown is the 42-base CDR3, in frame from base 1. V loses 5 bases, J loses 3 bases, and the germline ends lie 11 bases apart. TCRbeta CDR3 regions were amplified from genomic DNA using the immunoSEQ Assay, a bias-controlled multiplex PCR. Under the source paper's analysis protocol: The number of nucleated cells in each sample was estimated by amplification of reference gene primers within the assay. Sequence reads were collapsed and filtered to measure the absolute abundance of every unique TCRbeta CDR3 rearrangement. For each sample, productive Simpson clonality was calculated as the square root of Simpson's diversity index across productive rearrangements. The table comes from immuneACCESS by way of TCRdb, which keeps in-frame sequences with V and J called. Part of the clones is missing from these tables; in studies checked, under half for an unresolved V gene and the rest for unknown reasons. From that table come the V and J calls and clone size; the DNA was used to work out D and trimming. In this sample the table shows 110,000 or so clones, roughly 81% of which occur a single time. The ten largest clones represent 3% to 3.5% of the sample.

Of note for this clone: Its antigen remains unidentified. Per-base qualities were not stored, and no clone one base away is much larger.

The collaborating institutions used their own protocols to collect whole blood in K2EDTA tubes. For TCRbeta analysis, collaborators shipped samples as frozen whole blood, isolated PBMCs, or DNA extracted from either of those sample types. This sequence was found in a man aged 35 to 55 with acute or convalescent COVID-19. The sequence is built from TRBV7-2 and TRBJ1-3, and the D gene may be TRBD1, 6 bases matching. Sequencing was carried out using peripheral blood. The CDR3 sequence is CASSRGAVGNTIYF. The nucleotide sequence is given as TGTGCCAGCAGCCGGGGGGCAGTTGGAAACACCATATATTTT.